This TCR beta chain comes out of a study of radiation and T cells in renal cell carcinoma. Deletions cut 0 bases from V and 8 bases from J, with 17 bases between. This CDR3 comprises 16 residues. The germline CDR1 and CDR2 sequences are SGHRS and YFSETQ. Using immunoSEQ multiplex PCR, the repertoire was profiled, and TCRdb retains in-frame clones only, with some absent. The sample includes about 130,000 clones, over 75% seen only once; the top ten take 9.5% to 15%. Noted time point: baseline pretreatment blood. Stated treatment: 15 Gy SBRT to primary tumor, nephrectomy 4 weeks later. Radiation-treated patients gave blood at baseline, week 2 and week 4. Clear cell pathology was present in this patient's renal cell carcinoma. Points on this clone: Its matching antigen is unknown.

Study conclusions and caveats: From baseline, blood top tumor clonotypes peaked at 2 weeks post-radiation. Without pretreatment biopsies, baseline tumor clonotype presence was undetermined.

The clonotype originates from a woman in her forties or fifties with renal cell carcinoma. The source was blood, collected from a patient whose treatment included radiotherapy and nephrectomy. The chain has TRBV5-1 and TRBJ1-4, with D tentatively TRBD1 (6 bases). CDR3: CASSLELAGVGEKLFF. DNA for the CDR3: TGCGCCAGCAGCTTGGAATTGGCAGGGGTAGGAGAAAAACTGTTTTTT.